The sequence of this T cell receptor (beta chain) was determined in a study of shared T cell receptors in the human thymus. The data were produced by immunoSEQ multiplex PCR, yet TCRdb's version contains in-frame clones alone and is incomplete. This table has some 760,000 clones, roughly 85% appearing once. V dropped 4 bases and J dropped 6 bases, with 18 bases sitting between them. Germline CDR1 reads LGHNA; CDR2 reads YSLEER. This CDR3 comprises 15 residues. This sample was also put to use in a study of human thymus T cells. Per that paper: All donors were healthy Finnish infants who were undergoing corrective surgery to treat congenital heart defects. Related research examined unrelated individuals and reported that their thymic repertoires overlapped highly.

This TCR derives from a girl less than two years old with a congenital heart defect. The sequenced material came from thymocytes. V and J are TRBV4-3 and TRBJ1-1; D call uncertain. Here the CDR3 reads CASSPYAVHVAEAFF. The CDR3 DNA reads TGCGCCAGCAGCCCGTACGCGGTACACGTGGCTGAAGCTTTCTTT.